This T cell receptor beta chain was sequenced for a study of blood T cell repertoires in COVID-19. The germline CDR1 and CDR2 sequences are SEHNR and FQNEAQ (reference sequence). CDR3 length: 12 residues. With 6 bases removed from V and 2 bases from J, the gap between germline ends came to 7 bases. Sequenced by immunoSEQ multiplex PCR; TCRdb stores in-frame clones only, minus some. The top ten clones hold about a sixth of a sample with fewer than 300,000 clones, about nine tenths of them seen once. The V call is TRBV7-9, the J call TRBJ1-2; D gene unclear. The sequence came from a man aged 18 to 29 who had recovered from COVID-19. Sequencing was performed on PBMCs or T cells enriched from blood (not recorded which). Written as DNA, the CDR3 is TGTGCCAGCAGTGTAGAGAACTATGGCTACACCTTC. Amino acid sequence: CASSVENYGYTF.